Each of the 25 T cell receptor beta chains below was sequenced from the same sample in a study of blood T cell repertoires in COVID-19. Sequencing used immunoSEQ multiplex PCR; TCRdb keeps in-frame clones, though not all of them. The sample yields about 400,000 clones, over 75% seen once. Material: PBMCs or T cells enriched from blood (not recorded which). The receptors here all came from a woman in her 40s with acute COVID-19.

The rearrangement uses TRBV7-2 and TRBJ1-2; TRBD1 is a possible D gene (6 bases). CDR1 and CDR2 (germline): SGHTA, FQGNSA. CDR3 size: 12 residues. V lost 4 bases and J 8 bases, leaving 11 bases between the germline ends. The CDR3 region has the DNA TGTGCCAGCAGCTGGGAAGACAGGGGCTACACCTTC. Amino acids: CASSWEDRGYTF.

V gene TRBV11-2 combines with J gene TRBJ2-5; 8 bases line up with TRBD2. Germline trimming cut 5 bases from V and 3 bases from J; bases unmatched to any gene: 5. Germline loops: CDR1 SGHAT, CDR2 FQNNGV. The CDR3 extends over 14 amino acids. The CDR3 DNA follows: TGTGCCAGCAGCCGAGCGGGGGAGAAAGAGACCCAGTACTTC. As protein: CASSRAGEKETQYF. Supplemented by reference TRBV11-2 and TRBJ2-5, the full variable domain reads EAGVAQSPRYKIIEKRQSVAFWCNPISGHATLYWYQQILGQGPKLLIQFQNNGVVDDSQLPKDRFSAERLKGVDSTLKIQPAKLEDSAVYLCASSRAGEKETQYFGPGTRLLVL.

This clone was counted only a few times. The chain joins TRBV11-2 to TRBJ2-7, with 9 bases lining up with TRBD1. Germline V gene sequence: CDR1 SGHAT, CDR2 FQNNGV. V dropped 5 bases and J dropped 1; count of bases not matched to a gene: 9. The CDR3 runs to 16 residues. In nucleotides, the CDR3 is TGTGCCAGCAGCGAGACCGGGACAGGGATATCCTACGAGCAGTACTTC. Translated, it gives CASSETGTGISYEQYF.

The V and J genes are TRBV19 and TRBJ1-5; D is uncertain. Per germline, CDR1 LNHDA and CDR2 SQIVND (reference sequence). The CDR3 sequence is 15 residues long. V was trimmed by 2 bases and J by 6 bases, leaving 14 bases between them. CDR3 sequence: CASSIRGELSQPQHF. Written as DNA, the CDR3 is TGTGCCAGTAGTATACGGGGTGAGCTCAGTCAGCCCCAGCATTTT.

V gene TRBV21-1 combines with J gene TRBJ1-1. TRBV21-1 is noted as a pseudogene. The CDR3 runs to 14 residues. The CDR3, as DNA: TGTGCCAGCAGCCGAGGAGGTACAAACACTGAAGCTTTCTTT. Its translation is CASSRGGTNTEAFF.

The CDR3 loop is CASSLIRGPDEQFF. The CDR3 coding sequence is TGTGCCAGCAGCTTGATCAGGGGGCCTGATGAGCAGTTCTTC. V gene TRBV5-4 combines with J gene TRBJ2-1, with 8 bases that match TRBD1. Germline CDR1 SGHNT, CDR2 YYREEE (reference sequence). The ends lost 1 base at V and 8 bases at J; junction bases unmatched: 5. The CDR3 is 14 amino acids.

The chain has TRBV7-2 and TRBJ2-7; TRBD1 matches 9 bases. This CDR3 spans 14 amino acids. Trimming cost V 5 bases and J 3 bases; bases outside gene matches: 5. Germline V gives CDR1 SGHTA, CDR2 FQGNSA. The CDR3 spells CASSDGTGIYEQYF. The CDR3 DNA is TGTGCCAGCAGCGATGGGACAGGGATCTACGAGCAGTACTTC.

The genes are TRBV4-2 and TRBJ1-5; TRBD1 aligns across 9 bases. Per the germline V gene, CDR1 is LGHNA and CDR2 is YNFKEQ. CDR3 size: 16 residues. The junction had 4 bases not matched to a gene; V was cut back by 3 bases and J by 1 base. In DNA form, the CDR3 reads TGTGCCAGCAGCCAGGGACAGGGCGTGAGCAATCAGCCCCAGCATTTT. Amino acid sequence: CASSQGQGVSNQPQHF.

The chain carries TRBV24-1 and TRBJ2-1; 9 nucleotides line up with TRBD2. Germline values: CDR1 KGHDR, CDR2 SFDVKD. The V and J ends lost 3 bases and 3 bases, in that order; junction bases with no gene match: 5. The CDR3 extends over 16 amino acids. The CDR3, as DNA: TGTGCCACCAGTGATCCGTTAGCGGGGGACTACAATGAGCAGTTCTTC. Translated, it gives CATSDPLAGDYNEQFF.

The chain has TRBV2 and TRBJ1-1, with 9 bases matching TRBD1. The germline CDR1 and CDR2 sequences are SNHLY and FYNNEI. The V segment lost 7 bases and the J segment 10 bases; nucleotides outside the gene matches: 13. The CDR3 loop spans 14 amino acids. The CDR3 region has the DNA TGTGCCAGCATGTATCTACAGGGGGCCCCTGGAGCTTTCTTT. This encodes CASMYLQGAPGAFF.

This rearrangement joins TRBV6-5 to TRBJ2-5; D is uncertain. V lost 4 bases, J lost 5 bases, and 17 bases lay in between. Per the germline V gene, CDR1 is MNHEY and CDR2 is SVGAGI. The CDR3 runs to 15 residues. The CDR3 spells CASSSHGASRETQYF. Here the CDR3 DNA reads TGTGCCAGCAGTTCTCACGGCGCATCTAGGGAGACCCAGTACTTC.

The chain is built from TRBV4-1 and TRBJ2-1; TRBD2 might be the D (6 bases). This CDR3 region has 18 residues. CDR1 and CDR2 from the germline V gene are MGHRA and YSYEKL. V dropped 3 bases and J dropped 7 bases, with 25 bases sitting between them. The CDR3 nucleotides read TGCGCCAGCAGCCAGGGGGGTCGGGGCTCAACGGAGACAAATGAGCAGTTCTTC. Its translation: CASSQGGRGSTETNEQFF.

This rearrangement joins TRBV24-1 to TRBJ2-2, with TRBD1 identical over 8 bases. The V segment lost 9 bases and the J segment 1 base; nucleotides outside the gene matches: 3. Per germline, CDR1 KGHDR and CDR2 SFDVKD. This CDR3 has 14 residues. CDR3 region: CATSGTGNTGELFF. CDR3 DNA sequence: TGTGCCACCTCCGGGACAGGGAACACCGGGGAGCTGTTTTTT.

This sequence joins TRBV6-5 and TRBJ2-1; D is possibly TRBD1 (6 bases). The CDR3 contains 14 residues. With 2 bases removed from V and 5 bases from J, the gap between germline ends came to 10 bases. In germline, CDR1 is MNHEY, CDR2 SVGAGI. CDR3: CASSYTGTNNEQFF. The CDR3 DNA reads as TGTGCCAGCAGTTACACCGGGACAAACAATGAGCAGTTCTTC.

Worth noting for this clone: This specimen includes other DNA sequences encoding the same CDR3. The rearrangement joins TRBV2 to TRBJ1-1, with TRBD1 as a possible D gene (6 bases). Trimming took off 3 bases at V and 2 bases at J, with 7 bases between the two ends. The CDR3 totals 13 residues. Germline values: CDR1 SNHLY, CDR2 FYNNEI. CDR3: CASSDRGNTEAFF. In nucleotides, the CDR3 is TGTGCCAGCAGTGACAGGGGCAACACTGAAGCTTTCTTT.

The chain recombines TRBV10-3 with TRBJ1-1; 10 bases are shared with TRBD1. V shed 2 bases, J shed 4 bases, and the junction held 4 bases outside the gene matches. In germline, CDR1 is ENHRY, CDR2 SYGVKD. The length of the CDR3 is 15 residues. The CDR3 loop is CAISEGDRGVTEAFF. CDR3 coding DNA: TGTGCCATCAGTGAGGGGGACAGGGGTGTCACTGAAGCTTTCTTT.

This chain uses TRBV24-1 with TRBJ2-1; D uncertain. CDR1 is KGHDR, CDR2 SFDVKD, per germline. The V end was cut by 4 bases, the J end by 6 bases, with 9 bases between. CDR3 length: 13 residues. CDR3 region: CATSDTSSNEQFF. The CDR3 region has the DNA TGTGCCACCAGTGACACCTCTAGCAATGAGCAGTTCTTC.

J is TRBJ2-1 and V is TRBV3-1 (or the pseudogene TRBV3-2); possible D gene TRBD2, 6 bases. The CDR3 is made up of 16 amino acids. Germline CDR1 reads LGHDT; CDR2 reads YNNKEL (reference sequence). V was clipped by 0 bases and J by 6 bases, with 15 bases between them. The CDR3 loop is CASSQEPTSRVNEQFF. In nucleotides, the CDR3 is TGTGCCAGCAGCCAAGAGCCGACTAGTCGTGTCAATGAGCAGTTCTTC.

This chain joins TRBV19 and TRBJ1-4; possibly TRBD1 for D (5 bases). Germline V gives CDR1 LNHDA, CDR2 SQIVND (reference sequence). The ends were cut back, 9 bases at V and 4 bases at J, with 18 bases in the middle. The CDR3 runs to 15 residues. The CDR3 DNA reads TGTGCCAGCAGGTCCCTGACAGCTGGTAATGAAAAACTGTTTTTT. Translating gives CASRSLTAGNEKLFF. Full variable domain (outside the CDR3, taken from reference TRBV19 and TRBJ1-4): DGGITQSPKYLFRKEGQNVTLSCEQNLNHDAMYWYRQDPGQGLRLIYYSQIVNDFQKGDIAEGYSVSREKKESFPLTVTSAQKNPTAFYLCASRSLTAGNEKLFFGSGTQLSVL.

This clone came up once. V and J are TRBV6-1 and TRBJ2-3; 8 nucleotides line up with TRBD2. The germline V gene has CDR1 MNHNS and CDR2 SASEGT. The CDR3 consists of 20 residues. With V trimmed by 2 bases and J by 1 base, 17 bases remained unmatched. The CDR3 spells CASSESMVGGGYIRTDTQYF. CDR3 nucleotide sequence: TGTGCCAGCAGTGAATCGATGGTTGGCGGGGGGTACATTCGCACAGATACGCAGTATTTT.

The chain links TRBV3-1 (or the pseudogene TRBV3-2) to TRBJ1-4; a possible D gene is TRBD1 (6 bases). V lost 1 base, J lost 8 bases, and 14 bases lay in between. The CDR3 extends over 15 amino acids. The V gene's germline CDR1 is LGHDT and CDR2 YNNKEL (reference sequence). Here the CDR3 DNA reads TGTGCCAGCAGCCAAGGGTTAGGGGGGGGCGAAAAACTGTTTTTT. It yields the protein CASSQGLGGGEKLFF.

V and J are TRBV5-1 and TRBJ2-7; 10 nucleotides agree with TRBD1. The CDR3 sequence is 16 residues long. CDR1 is SGHRS, CDR2 YFSETQ, per germline. V lost 0 bases and J lost 2; bases outside the gene matches: 5. The CDR3 here is CASSLAGTGAPYEQYF. The CDR3 DNA follows: TGCGCCAGCAGCTTGGCCGGGACAGGGGCCCCCTACGAGCAGTACTTC.

The DNA for the CDR3 is TGTGCCAGCTCACCCGTCGGGACCTACGAGCAGTACTTC. Residues: CASSPVGTYEQYF. V and J are TRBV18 and TRBJ2-7; maybe TRBD2 (5 bases). In germline, CDR1 is KGHSH, CDR2 LQKENI. V lost 3 bases to trimming and J lost 2 bases, with 8 bases between them. The CDR3 runs to 13 residues.

The rearrangement links TRBV29-1 to TRBJ1-2; D not certain. V was cut by 7 bases and J by 8 bases, with 14 bases left in between. The CDR3 is 11 residues long. Germline lookup yields CDR1 SQVTM and CDR2 ANQGSEA. The CDR3 region has the DNA TGCAGCGGGAATGACGCGGGGGGCTACACCTTC. Protein product: CSGNDAGGYTF.

This clone occurred a few times. V and J are TRBV6-1 and TRBJ2-7; 11 bases line up with TRBD2. V lost 4 bases to trimming and J lost 6 bases; unmatched junction nucleotides: 11. The V gene's germline CDR1 is MNHNS and CDR2 SASEGT. The CDR3 is 16 amino acids. The CDR3, as DNA: TGTGCCAGCAGTGTAGGTAGCGGGGGGGTATTTAGCGAGCAGTACTTC. It encodes CASSVGSGGVFSEQYF.